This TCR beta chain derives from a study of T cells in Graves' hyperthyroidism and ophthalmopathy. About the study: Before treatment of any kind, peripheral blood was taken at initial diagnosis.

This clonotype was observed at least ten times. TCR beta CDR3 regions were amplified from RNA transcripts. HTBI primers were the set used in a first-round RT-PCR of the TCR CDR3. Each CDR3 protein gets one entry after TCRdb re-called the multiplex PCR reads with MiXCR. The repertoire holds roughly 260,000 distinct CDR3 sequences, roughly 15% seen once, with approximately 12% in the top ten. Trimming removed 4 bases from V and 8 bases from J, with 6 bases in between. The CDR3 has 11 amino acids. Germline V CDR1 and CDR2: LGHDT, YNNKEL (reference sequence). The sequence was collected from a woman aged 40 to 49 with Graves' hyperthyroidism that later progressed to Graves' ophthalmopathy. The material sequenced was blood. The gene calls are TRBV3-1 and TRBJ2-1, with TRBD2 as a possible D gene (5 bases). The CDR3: CASSPGDEQFF. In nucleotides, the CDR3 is TGTGCCAGCAGCCCCGGGGATGAGCAGTTCTTC.